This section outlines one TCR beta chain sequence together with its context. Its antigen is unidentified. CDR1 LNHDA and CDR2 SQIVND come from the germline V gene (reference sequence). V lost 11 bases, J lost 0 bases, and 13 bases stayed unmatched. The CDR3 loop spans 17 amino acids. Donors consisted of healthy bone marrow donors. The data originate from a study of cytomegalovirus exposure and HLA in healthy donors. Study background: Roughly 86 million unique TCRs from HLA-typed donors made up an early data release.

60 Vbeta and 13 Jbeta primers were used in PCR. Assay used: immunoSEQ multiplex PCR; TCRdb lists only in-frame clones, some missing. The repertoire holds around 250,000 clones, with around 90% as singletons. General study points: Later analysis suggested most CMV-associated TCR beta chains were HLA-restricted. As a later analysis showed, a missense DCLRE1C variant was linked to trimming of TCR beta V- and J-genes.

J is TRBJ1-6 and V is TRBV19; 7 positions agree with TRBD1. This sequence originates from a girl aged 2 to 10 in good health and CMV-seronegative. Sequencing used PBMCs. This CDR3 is CASIPGQKSSYNSPLHF. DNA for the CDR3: TGTGCCTCCATCCCGGGACAGAAGAGCTCCTATAATTCACCCCTCCACTTT. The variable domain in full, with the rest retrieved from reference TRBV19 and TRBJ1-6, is DGGITQSPKYLFRKEGQNVTLSCEQNLNHDAMYWYRQDPGQGLRLIYYSQIVNDFQKGDIAEGYSVSREKKESFPLTVTSAQKNPTAFYLCASIPGQKSSYNSPLHFGNGTRLTVT.